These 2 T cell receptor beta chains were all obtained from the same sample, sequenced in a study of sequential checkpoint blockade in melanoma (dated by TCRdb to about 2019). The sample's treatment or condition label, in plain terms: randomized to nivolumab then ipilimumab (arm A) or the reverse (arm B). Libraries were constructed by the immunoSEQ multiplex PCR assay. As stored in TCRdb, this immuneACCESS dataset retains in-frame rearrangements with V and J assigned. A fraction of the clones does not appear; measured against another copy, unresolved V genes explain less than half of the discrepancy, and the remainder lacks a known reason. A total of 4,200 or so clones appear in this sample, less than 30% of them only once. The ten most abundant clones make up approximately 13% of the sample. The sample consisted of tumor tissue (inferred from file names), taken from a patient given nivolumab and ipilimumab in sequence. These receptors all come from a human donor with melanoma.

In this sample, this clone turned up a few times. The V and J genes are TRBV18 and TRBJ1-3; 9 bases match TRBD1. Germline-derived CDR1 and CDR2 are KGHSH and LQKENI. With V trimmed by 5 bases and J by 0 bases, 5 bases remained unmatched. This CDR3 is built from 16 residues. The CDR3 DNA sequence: TGTGCCAGCTCATTACAGGGGGCAGGCTCTGGAAACACCATATATTTT. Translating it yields CASSLQGAGSGNTIYF.

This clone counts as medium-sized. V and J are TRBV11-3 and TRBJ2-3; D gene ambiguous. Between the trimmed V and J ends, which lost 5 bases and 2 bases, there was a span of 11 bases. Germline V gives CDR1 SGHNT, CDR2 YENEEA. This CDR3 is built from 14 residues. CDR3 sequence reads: CASSTGLITDTQYF. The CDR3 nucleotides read TGTGCCAGCAGCACGGGCTTGATCACAGATACGCAGTATTTT.